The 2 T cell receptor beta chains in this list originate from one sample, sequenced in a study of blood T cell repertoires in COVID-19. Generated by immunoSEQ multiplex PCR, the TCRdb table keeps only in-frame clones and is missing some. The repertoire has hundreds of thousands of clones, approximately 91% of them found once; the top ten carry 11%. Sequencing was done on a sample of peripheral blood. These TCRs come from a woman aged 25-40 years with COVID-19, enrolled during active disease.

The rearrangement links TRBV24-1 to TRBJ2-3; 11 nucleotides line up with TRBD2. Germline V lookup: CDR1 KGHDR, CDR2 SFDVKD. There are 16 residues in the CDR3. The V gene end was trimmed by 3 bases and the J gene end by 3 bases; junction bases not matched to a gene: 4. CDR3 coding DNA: TGTGCCACCAGTGATGGGACTAGCGGCCTTACAGATACGCAGTATTTT. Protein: CATSDGTSGLTDTQYF.

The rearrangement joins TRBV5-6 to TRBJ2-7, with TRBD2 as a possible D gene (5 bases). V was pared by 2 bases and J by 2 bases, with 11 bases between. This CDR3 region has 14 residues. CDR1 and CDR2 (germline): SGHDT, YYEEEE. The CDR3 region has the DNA TGTGCCAGCAGCTTCGGGGTAGGGACCTACGAGCAGTACTTC. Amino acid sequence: CASSFGVGTYEQYF.